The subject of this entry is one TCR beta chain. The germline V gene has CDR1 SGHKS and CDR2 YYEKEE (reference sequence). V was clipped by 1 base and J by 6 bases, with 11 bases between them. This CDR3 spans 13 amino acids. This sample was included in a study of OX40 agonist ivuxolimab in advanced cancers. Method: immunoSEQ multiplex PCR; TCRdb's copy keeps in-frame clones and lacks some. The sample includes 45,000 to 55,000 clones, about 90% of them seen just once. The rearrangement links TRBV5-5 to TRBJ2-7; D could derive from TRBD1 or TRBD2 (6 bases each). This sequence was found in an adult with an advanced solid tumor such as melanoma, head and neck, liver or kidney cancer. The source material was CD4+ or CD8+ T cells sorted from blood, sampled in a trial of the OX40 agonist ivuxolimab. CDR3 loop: CASSLTGAGEQYF. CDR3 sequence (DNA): TGTGCCAGCAGCTTGACGGGGGCCGGCGAGCAGTACTTC.